The present TCR beta chain was sequenced within a study of cytomegalovirus exposure and HLA in healthy donors. PCR involved 60 Vbeta and 13 Jbeta primers. Method: immunoSEQ multiplex PCR; TCRdb's copy keeps in-frame clones and lacks some. The data hold tens of thousands of clones, with 82% observed a single time. CDR1 is SGHAT and CDR2 is FQNNGV in the germline V gene. The length of the CDR3 is 17 residues. The trim removed 3 bases at V and 5 bases at J, leaving 11 bases unmatched. The material sequenced was PBMCs. The chain couples TRBV11-2 to TRBJ2-5; 11 nucleotides match TRBD2. The receptor's source is a man aged 50 to 59 in good health and CMV-seronegative. The CDR3 bases are TGTGCCAGCAGCTTTCTCGTTGGGGCTAGCGGGGGGGAGACCCAGTACTTC. It encodes CASSFLVGASGGETQYF.